The sequence of this T cell receptor (beta chain) was determined in a study of radiotherapy plus CTLA-4 blockade in lung cancer. On the study more broadly: The study recorded objective responses in 18% of patients and disease control in 25% to 35%. General study results and limits: Per reports, early blood T cell clone dynamics, plus interferon-beta, forecast response most strongly. Once radiotherapy plus ipilimumab had been given, TCR clones derived from tumor expanded in blood.

Participants had chemo-refractory metastatic non-small-cell lung cancer and were treated with focal radiation plus ipilimumab CTLA-4 blockade. Germline values: CDR1 SNHLY, CDR2 FYNNEI. V lost 5 bases, J lost 2 bases, and 6 bases stayed unmatched. This CDR3 comprises 16 residues. This clone was found a few times. Its specificity is not known. Produced via immunoSEQ multiplex PCR; TCRdb's table is partial and in-frame only. Here the sample spans approximately 75,000 clones, around four fifths being singletons. This specimen was peripheral blood, taken from a patient treated with radiotherapy plus ipilimumab. The clonotype was recovered from a human donor with non-small cell lung cancer who had a complete response to radiotherapy plus ipilimumab. The V call is TRBV2, the J call TRBJ2-3; 11 bases fit TRBD2. The CDR3 loop reads CASSPQTSGDTDTQYF. CDR3 nucleotides: TGTGCCAGCAGTCCTCAGACTAGCGGGGACACAGATACGCAGTATTTT.